This T cell receptor (beta chain) emerged from a study of blood T cell repertoires in COVID-19. Across the study: Sites across the United States, Italy and Spain contributed samples from acute and convalescent COVID-19. Sources were T cells, B-cell-depleted T cells, or PBMCs; the material itself was cDNA or gDNA.

This CDR3 has 16 residues. CDR1 and CDR2 from the germline V gene are MDHEN and SYDVKM. Germline trimming cut 5 bases from V and 5 bases from J; bases unmatched to any gene: 9. Clones were read by immunoSEQ multiplex PCR, and TCRdb kept only the in-frame ones, dropping some. This sample has around 200,000 clones, with 70% to 90% found just once. This receptor was identified in a man in his 60s with acute or convalescent COVID-19. The rearrangement links TRBV28 to TRBJ1-1; 12 nucleotides align to TRBD1. The material sequenced was peripheral blood. Written as DNA, the CDR3 is TGTGCCAGCAGTACAAGCGGGGACAGGGGGCGTACTGAAGCTTTCTTT. It translates to CASSTSGDRGRTEAFF.